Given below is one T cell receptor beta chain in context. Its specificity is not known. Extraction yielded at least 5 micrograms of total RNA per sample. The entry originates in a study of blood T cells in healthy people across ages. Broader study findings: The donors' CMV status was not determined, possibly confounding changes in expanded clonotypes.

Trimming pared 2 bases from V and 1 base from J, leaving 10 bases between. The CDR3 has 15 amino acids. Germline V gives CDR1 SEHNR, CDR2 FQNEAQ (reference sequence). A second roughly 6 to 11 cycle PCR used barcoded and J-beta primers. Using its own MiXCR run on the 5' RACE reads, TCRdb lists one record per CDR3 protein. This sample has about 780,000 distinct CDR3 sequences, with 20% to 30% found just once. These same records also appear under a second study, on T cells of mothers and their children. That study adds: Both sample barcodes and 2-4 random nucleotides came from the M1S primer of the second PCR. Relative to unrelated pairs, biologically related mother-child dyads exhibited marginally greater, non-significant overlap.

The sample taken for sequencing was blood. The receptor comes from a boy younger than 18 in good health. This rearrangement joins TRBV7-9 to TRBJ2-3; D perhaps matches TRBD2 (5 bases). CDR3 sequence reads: CASSLRGAGTDTQYF. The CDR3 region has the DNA TGTGCCAGCAGCTTACGGGGAGCTGGCACAGATACGCAGTATTTT.